This T cell receptor beta chain originates from a study of OX40 agonist ivuxolimab in advanced cancers. Whole-study results and caveats: On average, CD8+ T cells showed a greater number of expanded clones than CD4+.

Notes on this clone: Its antigen is as yet unknown.

Profiled with immunoSEQ multiplex PCR; TCRdb holds only in-frame clones, not every one. The sample holds 98,000 or so clones; 94% are singletons and the top ten take roughly 0.17%. V lost 0 bases, J lost 9 bases, and 15 bases lay in between. Germline V CDR1 and CDR2: LGHNA, YSLEER. The CDR3 covers 14 residues. This material consisted of CD4+ or CD8+ T cells sorted from blood, taken in a trial of the OX40 agonist ivuxolimab. The gene calls are TRBV4-3 and TRBJ2-7; possibly TRBD2 for D (5 bases). The clonotype was recovered from an adult with an advanced solid tumor such as melanoma, head and neck, liver or kidney cancer. The CDR3 reads CASSQEGPGGRQYF. CDR3 nucleotides: TGCGCCAGCAGCCAAGAAGGTCCTGGAGGCAGGCAGTACTTC.